One TCR beta chain is described in this entry. The data stem from a study of T cell responses to AZD1222 COVID-19 vaccine. Sequencing was performed with immunoSEQ multiplex PCR; in TCRdb, only in-frame clones are kept and a portion is missing. The repertoire consists of roughly 100,000 clones, with about 91% occurring once and the leading ten covering more than 40%. This specimen was peripheral blood, taken 28 days after the second AZD1222 dose. The sequence was obtained from an adult who received the AZD1222 COVID-19 vaccine.

In DNA form, the CDR3 reads TGTGCCAGCAGCCCCGGACAGGGCTATCAGCCCCAGCATTTT. Its protein is CASSPGQGYQPQHF. This chain links TRBV7-2 with TRBJ1-5; 8 bases map to TRBD1. The CDR3 extends over 14 amino acids. V was clipped by 5 bases and J by 5 bases; unmatched bases: 5. The V gene's germline CDR1 is SGHTA and CDR2 FQGNSA.